These 21 T cell receptor beta chains were sequenced from one sample in a study of naive and memory T cell subsets. Study-level findings and limits: A few larger clonotypes appeared in naive repertoires, especially CD8, possibly memory cells re-expressing CD45RA.

The beta constant-region primer was an equimolar mix of two oligonucleotides covering TRBC1 and TRBC2. Ligated cDNA was amplified by four rounds of PCR with nested alpha and beta constant-region primers and SP2. Each CDR3 protein is one row after TCRdb ran MiXCR on the UMI-ligation and nested PCR reads. The table has 120,000 to 150,000 distinct CDR3 sequences, roughly 22% seen once. No antigen has been assigned to these receptors. The sequenced sample consisted of naive CD4+ T cells from blood. These receptor sequences come from a human donor in good health.

In its sample, this clonotype was seen a few times. The genes are TRBV9 and TRBJ2-7; D tentatively fits TRBD1 or TRBD2 (6 bases each). The CDR3 length is 14 residues. Trimming took 7 bases from V and 3 from J, leaving 17 bases between them. Germline V CDR1 and CDR2: SGDLS, YYNGEE. CDR3 sequence reads: CASSRGDEFYEQYF. The CDR3 DNA sequence: TGTGCCAGCTCGAGGGGGGACGAGTTCTACGAGCAGTACTTC.

The genes are TRBV28 and TRBJ1-1; D is undetermined. Trimming stripped 7 bases from V and 6 bases from J, with 12 bases between. CDR1 is MDHEN and CDR2 is SYDVKM in the germline V gene. The CDR3 covers 12 residues. The CDR3 nucleotides are TGTGCCAGCAAAGAGGGTACCCCTGAAGCTTTCTTT. It yields the protein CASKEGTPEAFF.

The rearrangement links TRBV20-1 to TRBJ2-4; 7 nucleotides line up with TRBD2. V lost 4 bases, J lost 0 bases, and 6 bases stayed unmatched. Germline V gene sequence: CDR1 DFQATT, CDR2 SNEGSKA (reference sequence). The CDR3 has 15 residues. This chain's CDR3 is CSANPLAAAKNIQYF. The CDR3 coding sequence is TGCAGTGCTAACCCCCTAGCGGCAGCCAAAAACATTCAGTACTTC.

The rearrangement joins TRBV20-1 to TRBJ2-7, with a weak D call TRBD2 (6 bases). The CDR3 extends over 12 amino acids. Trimming took 6 bases from V and 3 from J, leaving 12 bases between them. The germline V gene encodes CDR1 DFQATT and CDR2 SNEGSKA (reference sequence). This chain's CDR3 is CSASTSSYEQYF. In DNA, the CDR3 is TGCAGTGCGTCAACTAGCAGCTACGAGCAGTACTTC.

This chain links TRBV25-1 with TRBJ2-3, with D unclear. Per germline, CDR1 MGHDK and CDR2 SYGVNS. The CDR3 spans 16 residues. Trimming removed 0 bases from V and 2 bases from J, with 12 bases in between. CDR3 in amino acids: CASSEYGGLTTDTQYF. As DNA, the CDR3 is TGTGCCAGCAGTGAATATGGTGGGTTAACCACAGATACGCAGTATTTT. The complete variable domain, with remaining parts taken from reference TRBV25-1 and TRBJ2-3, reads EADIYQTPRYLVIGTGKKITLECSQTMGHDKMYWYQQDPGMELHLIHYSYGVNSTEKGDLSSESTVSRIRTEHFPLTLESARPSHTSQYLCASSEYGGLTTDTQYFGPGTRLTVL.

The chain links TRBV27 to TRBJ1-5, with a possible D match to TRBD1 (6 bases). CDR3 size: 15 residues. CDR1 and CDR2 (germline): MNHEY, SMNVEV (reference sequence). V lost 1 base and J lost 5, with 12 bases in between. The CDR3, as DNA: TGTGCCAGCAGTTTATGGGGGGCGCGAGATCAGCCCCAGCATTTT. It translates to CASSLWGARDQPQHF.

This clonotype was seen repeatedly, ten times or more. This chain uses TRBV4-3 with TRBJ2-1; the match to TRBD2 covers 11 bases. V shed 4 bases, J shed 2 bases, and the junction held 4 bases outside the gene matches. Germline assignment: CDR1 LGHNA and CDR2 YSLEER. The CDR3 extends over 16 amino acids. The CDR3 sequence: CASSPLAGGTYNEQFF. In DNA, the CDR3 is TGCGCCAGCAGCCCCCTAGCGGGGGGCACCTACAATGAGCAGTTCTTC.

This clonotype was seen many times. The V gene is TRBV28, the J gene TRBJ2-5; 10 nucleotides align to TRBD1. Trimming at V came to 5 bases and at J to 4 bases, leaving 1 base not matched to a gene. Germline lookup yields CDR1 MDHEN and CDR2 SYDVKM. There are 13 residues in the CDR3. In nucleotides, the CDR3 is TGTGCCAGCAGTCGGGACAGGGGAGAGACCCAGTACTTC. The encoded protein is CASSRDRGETQYF.

This clonotype was counted at least ten times. The J gene is TRBJ2-1, the V gene TRBV20-1, with 10 bases matching TRBD2. CDR1 is DFQATT, CDR2 SNEGSKA, per germline (reference sequence). This CDR3 is 16 amino acids long. V lost 1 base and J lost 3; bases outside the gene matches: 6. CDR3 amino acids: CSARAIAGGFYNEQFF. Here the CDR3 DNA reads TGCAGTGCTAGAGCTATAGCGGGAGGCTTCTACAATGAGCAGTTCTTC.

The chain is built from TRBV6-5 and TRBJ2-1, with TRBD1 matching 7 bases. The CDR3 spans 15 residues. The V segment lost 2 bases and the J segment 10 bases; nucleotides outside the gene matches: 11. Germline V CDR1 and CDR2: MNHEY, SVGAGI. For the CDR3, the DNA is TGTGCCAGCAGTTACGTTATAACAGGGGTTGGGGAGCAGTTCTTC. Translation: CASSYVITGVGEQFF.

Ten or more counts support this clonotype. The chain couples TRBV7-9 to TRBJ2-7; D possibly corresponds to TRBD2 (6 bases). The CDR3 spans 13 residues. V lost 5 bases, J lost 7 bases, and 15 bases lay in between. Germline loops: CDR1 SEHNR, CDR2 FQNEAQ (reference sequence). CDR3: CASSPGERQEQYF. CDR3 bases: TGTGCCAGCAGCCCGGGGGAGAGACAAGAGCAGTACTTC.

The chain is built from TRBV19 and TRBJ1-5; D gene uncertain. CDR3 length: 14 amino acids. The germline V gene has CDR1 LNHDA and CDR2 SQIVND (reference sequence). V was pared by 10 bases and J by 0 bases, with 13 bases between. The CDR3 DNA sequence: TGTGCCACCAAGGAAGGAAATAGCAATCAGCCCCAGCATTTT. It yields the protein CATKEGNSNQPQHF. The whole variable domain, filled in from reference TRBV19 and TRBJ1-5, reads DGGITQSPKYLFRKEGQNVTLSCEQNLNHDAMYWYRQDPGQGLRLIYYSQIVNDFQKGDIAEGYSVSREKKESFPLTVTSAQKNPTAFYLCATKEGNSNQPQHFGDGTRLSIL.

Regarding this clonotype: A much larger clone lies one base from this, so it may be a read error. The CDR3 ends on some other residue instead of the conserved phenylalanine or tryptophan, so this is likely a read error. The V gene is TRBV10-3, the J gene TRBJ2-7; tentatively, D is TRBD1 (6 bases). V shed 6 bases and J shed 2 bases, with 17 bases lying between them. The length of the CDR3 is 15 residues. The germline gives CDR1 ENHRY, CDR2 SYGVKD. CDR3 nucleotides: TGTGCCATCAGCACTTCAGGGGTTCGAACCTACGAGCAGTACTCC. Its translation is CAISTSGVRTYEQYS.

The rearrangement links TRBV28 to TRBJ2-3; TRBD1 might be the D (6 bases). CDR1 and CDR2 (germline): MDHEN, SYDVKM. This CDR3 contains 17 residues. V was cut by 6 bases and J by 0 bases, with 19 bases left in between. The CDR3 sequence: CASRPKTGSSSTDTQYF. CDR3 bases: TGTGCCAGCAGACCCAAGACAGGTTCGTCCAGCACAGATACGCAGTATTTT.

There are a few counts of this clonotype. The rearrangement uses TRBV29-1 and TRBJ1-1; D might be TRBD1 (6 bases). With 5 bases removed from V and 6 bases from J, the gap between germline ends came to 7 bases. The CDR3 covers 10 residues. In germline, CDR1 is SQVTM, CDR2 ANQGSEA. The CDR3 DNA reads TGCAGCGTTCGGGGGCCTGAAGCTTTCTTT. This codes for CSVRGPEAFF.

This rearrangement joins TRBV20-1 to TRBJ2-1; TRBD2 might be the D (7 bases). The CDR3 extends over 15 amino acids. V lost 3 bases and J 6 bases, leaving 18 bases between the germline ends. Germline V CDR1 and CDR2: DFQATT, SNEGSKA (reference sequence). CDR3 sequence (DNA): TGCAGTGCTAGCGATAGGGGGGGTTTTGGCAATGAGCAGTTCTTC. As protein: CSASDRGGFGNEQFF.

This clonotype has at least ten counts. The V call is TRBV24-1, the J call TRBJ2-2, with 7 bases fitting TRBD1. V shed 1 base, J shed 4 bases, and the junction held 5 bases outside the gene matches. The CDR3 is 16 residues long. Germline CDR1 is KGHDR and CDR2 is SFDVKD. CDR3 residues: CATSDFRRGSTGELFF. In nucleotides, the CDR3 is TGTGCCACCAGTGATTTCCGCAGGGGGAGCACCGGGGAGCTGTTTTTT.

This clonotype turned up a few times. The rearrangement links TRBV5-1 to TRBJ2-7; no definite D call. With 4 bases removed from V and 1 base from J, the gap between germline ends came to 15 bases. This CDR3 is built from 15 residues. Germline assignment: CDR1 SGHRS and CDR2 YFSETQ. CDR3 sequence reads: CASSPSGPTSYEQYF. The DNA for the CDR3 is TGCGCCAGCAGCCCGTCGGGTCCCACTTCCTACGAGCAGTACTTC.

The chain couples TRBV6-1 to TRBJ2-2, with D possibly being TRBD2 (7 bases). The CDR3 runs to 17 residues. Germline V lookup: CDR1 MNHNS, CDR2 SASEGT. Trimming removed 3 bases at V and 0 bases at J, with 14 bases between. The CDR3 reads CASSEFSGGANTGELFF. CDR3 sequence (DNA): TGTGCCAGCAGTGAGTTCTCGGGGGGCGCGAACACCGGGGAGCTGTTTTTT.

This sequence joins TRBV20-1 and TRBJ2-4; D is undetermined. Germline CDR1 DFQATT, CDR2 SNEGSKA (reference sequence). Deletions cut 0 bases from V and 0 bases from J, with 3 bases between. This CDR3 region has 13 residues. In DNA, the CDR3 is TGCAGTGCTAGAGACCTAGCCAAAAACATTCAGTACTTC. Translating gives CSARDLAKNIQYF.

The gene calls are TRBV10-3 and TRBJ2-1, with D tentatively TRBD1 (5 bases). The length of the CDR3 is 15 residues. The germline gives CDR1 ENHRY, CDR2 SYGVKD. Between the trimmed V and J ends, which lost 3 bases and 6 bases, there was a span of 15 bases. This CDR3 reads CAISDSQGALNEQFF. The CDR3 coding sequence is TGTGCCATCAGTGACAGTCAGGGCGCGCTCAATGAGCAGTTCTTC.